This T cell receptor (beta chain) was recorded in a study of T-cell memory formation after mild COVID-19. Study-wide results and caveats: Prior to infection, memory already included some responding clones, suggesting cross-reactive memory joined. Balance between CD4 and CD8 was seen in clones contracting day 15 to 85, and a CD4+ lean was seen in later expanders.

Note on this clonotype: Its cognate antigen is unknown.

5'RACE with constant-segment primers yielded barcoded, UMI-tagged TCR alpha and TCR beta cDNA libraries. Each CDR3 protein gets one entry after TCRdb re-called the 5' RACE reads with MiXCR. The profile covers around 340,000 distinct CDR3 sequences, with roughly 15% appearing a single time and about 20% taken by the ten largest. The germline V gene has CDR1 LNHNV and CDR2 YYDKDF (reference sequence). Trimming left V 5 bases short and J 5 bases short, with 13 bases between. The CDR3 sequence is 14 residues long. The TCR sequence derives from a man in his late teens or twenties who had mild COVID-19 (a few samples of this study predate the infection). Cell type and time point are not known. The genes are TRBV15 and TRBJ2-1; the D gene could be TRBD1 or TRBD2 (5 bases each). The material sequenced was PBMCs or a T cell subset sorted from them (not recorded which). In nucleotides, the CDR3 is TGTGCCACCAGCCCTCGGGACCGTAACAATGAGCAGTTCTTC. This codes for CATSPRDRNNEQFF.